This T cell receptor (beta chain) was sequenced during a study of cytomegalovirus exposure and HLA in healthy donors. Study background: Earlier findings included nearly 120 million unique TCR beta sequences obtained from about 170 million T cells.

PCR employed 60 Vbeta and 13 Jbeta primers. TCRdb's copy holds only in-frame clones and misses some; the assay was immunoSEQ multiplex PCR. The table shows fewer than 110,000 clones, with 70% to 85% occurring only once. This CDR3 has 13 residues. Between the trimmed V and J ends, which lost 4 bases and 1 base, there was a span of 8 bases. Germline V lookup: CDR1 GTSNPN, CDR2 SVGIG (reference sequence). This TCR came from a male donor in good health and CMV-seronegative. Sequencing was carried out using PBMCs. The chain carries TRBV30 and TRBJ2-1; possible D gene TRBD2, 6 bases. DNA for the CDR3: TGTGCCTGGAAGGCGGGGTCCTACAATGAGCAGTTCTTC. This codes for CAWKAGSYNEQFF.